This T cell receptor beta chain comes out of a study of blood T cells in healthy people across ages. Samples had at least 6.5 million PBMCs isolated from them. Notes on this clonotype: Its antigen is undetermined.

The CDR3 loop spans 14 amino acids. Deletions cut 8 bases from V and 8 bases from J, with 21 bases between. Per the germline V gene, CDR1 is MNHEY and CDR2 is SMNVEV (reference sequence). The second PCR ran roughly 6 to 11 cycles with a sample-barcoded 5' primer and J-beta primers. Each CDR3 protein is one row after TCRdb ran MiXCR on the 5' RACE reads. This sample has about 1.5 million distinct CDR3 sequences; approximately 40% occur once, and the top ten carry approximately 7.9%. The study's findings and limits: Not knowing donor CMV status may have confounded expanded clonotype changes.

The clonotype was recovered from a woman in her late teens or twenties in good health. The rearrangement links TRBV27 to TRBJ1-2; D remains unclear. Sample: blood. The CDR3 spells CASRRGTGAGGYTF. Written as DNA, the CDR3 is TGTGCCAGCCGGCGGGGAACGGGAGCGGGGGGCTACACCTTC.